This T cell receptor (beta chain) was sequenced during a study of regulatory T cells in long-lasting Graves disease. This CDR3 contains 15 residues. The J segment lost 3 bases and the V segment lost 3 bases, leaving 8 bases of the junction unmatched. The germline V gene encodes CDR1 SGHRS and CDR2 YFSETQ. Building of the TCR beta libraries involved iRepertoire HTBI primers and Arm-PCR of CDR3 regions. Each CDR3 protein gets one entry after TCRdb re-called the multiplex PCR reads with MiXCR. The table records approximately 480,000 distinct CDR3 sequences, roughly 17% of them present only once. Study outcomes and limitations: The sample size was small, and this may have reduced accuracy. Lower TCR diversity characterized persistent Graves' patients relative to newly diagnosed patients. A greater number of public clonotypes (2,741) was shared by persistent patients than by new patients (approximately 1,000).

This clonotype was picked up many times. Its antigen is as yet unknown. Indicated time point: newly diagnosed GD, antithyroid drugs for less than 3 months. The TCR library was made from RNA that had been extracted from PBMCs in TRIzol. A further study also used this sample, focusing on T cells in Graves' hyperthyroidism and ophthalmopathy. From that paper: It was uncontrolled infection, other autoimmune disease, pregnancy or lactation that excluded patients.

The sequences come from peripheral blood mononuclear cells (PBMCs), collected at new diagnosis, from a patient treated with antithyroid drugs. This TCR came from a man in his forties with Graves disease. V is TRBV5-1 and J is TRBJ2-7; 8 nucleotides align to TRBD1. CDR3 protein: CASSSRDRIVYEQYF. The CDR3 DNA sequence: TGCGCCAGCAGCTCCCGGGACAGGATAGTCTACGAGCAGTACTTC.